The present TCR beta chain was sequenced within a study of sequential checkpoint blockade in melanoma. The repertoire was sequenced with immunoSEQ multiplex PCR; TCRdb's copy has only in-frame clones and lacks some. Of around 18,000 clones in the sample, under 75% were seen once. Sample treatment: randomized to nivolumab then ipilimumab (arm A) or the reverse (arm B). Germline CDR1 and CDR2: MNHEY and SMNVEV (reference sequence). Losses at the gene ends were 5 bases for V and 4 bases for J; bases not matched to a gene: 4. The CDR3 has 14 residues. The sample consisted of CD8+ T cells sorted from blood (inferred from file names), taken from a patient given nivolumab and ipilimumab in sequence. This clonotype was sampled from a human donor with melanoma. V gene TRBV27 combines with J gene TRBJ2-7; 11 nucleotides line up with TRBD1. CDR3 sequence: CASSQDRGRYEQYF. The CDR3 nucleotides are TGTGCCAGCAGTCAGGACAGGGGGCGGTACGAGCAGTACTTC.